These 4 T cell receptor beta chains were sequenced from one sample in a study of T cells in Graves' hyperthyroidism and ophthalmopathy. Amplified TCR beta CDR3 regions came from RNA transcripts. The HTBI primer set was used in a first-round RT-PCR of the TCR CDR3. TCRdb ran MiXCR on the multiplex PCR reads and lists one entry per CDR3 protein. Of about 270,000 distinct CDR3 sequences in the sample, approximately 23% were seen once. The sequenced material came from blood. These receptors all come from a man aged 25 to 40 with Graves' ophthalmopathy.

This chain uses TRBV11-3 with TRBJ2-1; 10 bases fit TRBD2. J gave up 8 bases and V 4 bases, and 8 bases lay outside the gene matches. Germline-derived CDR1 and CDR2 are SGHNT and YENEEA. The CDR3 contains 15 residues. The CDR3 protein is CASSSSGGGGYEQFF. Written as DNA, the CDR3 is TGTGCCAGCAGCTCTAGCGGGGGTGGGGGATATGAGCAGTTCTTC.

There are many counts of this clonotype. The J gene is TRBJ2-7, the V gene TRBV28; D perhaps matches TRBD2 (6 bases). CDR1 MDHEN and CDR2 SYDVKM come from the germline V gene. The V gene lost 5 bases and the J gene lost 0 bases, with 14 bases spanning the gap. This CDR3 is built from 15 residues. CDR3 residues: CASSQPSVSSYEQYF. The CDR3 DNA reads TGTGCCAGCAGTCAACCTAGCGTGAGCTCCTACGAGCAGTACTTC.

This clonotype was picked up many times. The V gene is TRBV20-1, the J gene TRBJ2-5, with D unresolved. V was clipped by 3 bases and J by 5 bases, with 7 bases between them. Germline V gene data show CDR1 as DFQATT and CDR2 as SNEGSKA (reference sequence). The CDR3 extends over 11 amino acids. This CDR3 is CSASEEETQYF. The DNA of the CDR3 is TGCAGTGCTAGTGAGGAGGAGACCCAGTACTTC.

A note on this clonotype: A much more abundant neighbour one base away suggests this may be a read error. CDR3 amino acids: CTSSLGGASGSQDTQYF. CDR3 in DNA: TGTACCAGCAGCTTAGGGGGGGCTAGCGGGAGTCAAGATACGCAGTATTTT. This sequence joins TRBV7-2 and TRBJ2-3; 10 bases map to TRBD2. Per the germline V gene, CDR1 is SGHTA and CDR2 is FQGNSA. V shed 1 base and J 5 bases; nucleotides not matched to a gene: 9. This CDR3 contains 17 residues.